This T cell receptor (beta chain) was sequenced during a study of prognosis after radiotherapy for stage I lung cancer. Using two-round multiplex PCR, the authors amplified TCR beta CDR3 from genomic DNA. Each TRBV and TRBJ gene had its own primer in the first PCR round. TCRdb used MiXCR to reprocess the multiplex PCR reads, holding one entry per CDR3 protein. This sample has about 31,000 distinct CDR3 sequences; over 40% occur once, and the top ten carry about 16%. The authors drew around 6.2 milliliters of peripheral blood at each of two time points. Deletions cut 5 bases from V and 4 bases from J, with 9 bases between. CDR1 and CDR2 from the germline V gene are MDHEN and SYDVKM. The CDR3 is 14 amino acids.

The TCR comes from a donor over 45 with non-small cell lung cancer. The chain joins TRBV28 to TRBJ1-6, with D unresolved. The sample in question was PBMCs, obtained before or after stereotactic body radiation therapy (not recorded which). The CDR3 DNA follows: TGTGCCAGCAGTCCTTCCTTTTATAATTCACCCCTCCACTTT. Translating it yields CASSPSFYNSPLHF.